Presented here are 20 T cell receptor beta chains from one specimen sequenced in a study of shared clonotypes between healthy human individuals. Measured with immunoSEQ multiplex PCR; TCRdb has only the in-frame clones, and not every one. The table shows about 1 million clones, with around four fifths occurring only once. The sample taken for sequencing was memory CD4+ T cells sorted from blood. The subset is: CD45RA-negative fraction. These receptor sequences come from a man aged 18-30 years in good health.

The CDR3 loop reads CASSAQSGGKTEAFF. CDR3 DNA sequence: TGTGCCAGCAGTGCTCAATCAGGGGGAAAAACTGAAGCTTTCTTT. The rearrangement uses TRBV2 and TRBJ1-1; 7 positions agree with TRBD1. The CDR3 runs 15 residues. Germline lookup yields CDR1 SNHLY and CDR2 FYNNEI. The V gene end was trimmed by 4 bases and the J gene end by 5 bases; junction bases not matched to a gene: 10.

In the case of this clone: Additional DNA sequences in this sample encode the identical CDR3. The V and J genes are TRBV18 and TRBJ1-1, with D possibly matching TRBD1 (5 bases). CDR3 length: 13 amino acids. Trimming stripped 4 bases from V and 1 base from J, with 7 bases between. Germline V gene lookup returns CDR1 KGHSH and CDR2 LQKENI. The CDR3 nucleotides read TGTGCCAGCTCACTCGACAGGAACACTGAAGCTTTCTTT. Its translation: CASSLDRNTEAFF.

The CDR3 here is CASSPQGGGAFF. The DNA for the CDR3 is TGCGCCAGCAGCCCTCAGGGGGGAGGCGCTTTCTTT. V is TRBV4-3 and J is TRBJ1-1; TRBD1 matches 7 bases. J gave up 11 bases and V 4 bases, and 7 bases lay outside the gene matches. In germline, CDR1 is LGHNA, CDR2 YSLEER. This CDR3 spans 12 amino acids.

This chain uses TRBV5-4 with TRBJ2-2, with 10 bases aligning to TRBD1. The junction had 5 bases not matched to a gene; V was cut back by 5 bases and J by 1 base. The germline V gene has CDR1 SGHNT and CDR2 YYREEE (reference sequence). CDR3 length equals 16 residues. The CDR3 DNA reads TGTGCCAGCAGGGACCGGGACAGGGGGAACACCGGGGAGCTGTTTTTT. It encodes CASRDRDRGNTGELFF.

V is TRBV19 and J is TRBJ2-7; 9 bases are a match to TRBD1. From germline, CDR1 is LNHDA and CDR2 SQIVND (reference sequence). CDR3 size: 15 residues. V shed 5 bases and J 7 bases; nucleotides not matched to a gene: 12. CDR3 nucleotides: TGTGCCAGTAGTCTCGGGGGACAGGGTCCAAGAGAGCAGTACTTC. Amino acids: CASSLGGQGPREQYF.

V and J are TRBV5-6 and TRBJ1-1; D is ambiguous. The V end lost 5 bases, the J end lost 2 bases, and 16 bases lay between the germline ends. Germline V gives CDR1 SGHDT, CDR2 YYEEEE. The CDR3 spans 15 residues. Here the CDR3 DNA reads TGTGCCAGCAGGACCGGGTCCACTCCTAACACTGAAGCTTTCTTT. It translates to CASRTGSTPNTEAFF.

The V and J genes are TRBV2 and TRBJ1-5, with D uncertain. Per the germline V gene, CDR1 is SNHLY and CDR2 is FYNNEI. The CDR3 loop spans 15 amino acids. Trimming stripped 1 base from V and 4 bases from J, with 11 bases between. The CDR3 loop reads CASSEGRAINQPQHF. The CDR3 nucleotides read TGTGCCAGCAGTGAAGGTCGGGCAATAAATCAGCCCCAGCATTTT.

This clone was detected a few times. The chain carries TRBV28 and TRBJ1-5; weak D call: TRBD1 (5 bases). Trimming stripped 2 bases from V and 4 bases from J, with 15 bases between. Germline lookup yields CDR1 MDHEN and CDR2 SYDVKM. CDR3 size: 16 residues. The CDR3, as DNA: TGTGCCAGCAGTTTAGAGGCAGGGCAGATAAATCAGCCCCAGCATTTT. As protein: CASSLEAGQINQPQHF.

J is TRBJ2-5 and V is TRBV2, with D unresolved. CDR3 length equals 12 residues. Germline-derived CDR1 and CDR2 are SNHLY and FYNNEI. The V end lost 8 bases, the J end lost 5 bases, and 12 bases lay between the germline ends. The CDR3 DNA sequence: TGTGCCAGCGCCGCTCGGACGGAGACCCAGTACTTC. Its translation is CASAARTETQYF.

In this sample, this clone turned up a few times. The chain links TRBV11-2 to TRBJ2-1; D is uncertain. V was trimmed by 1 base and J by 6 bases, leaving 13 bases between them. CDR1 is SGHAT, CDR2 FQNNGV, per germline. This CDR3 has 15 amino acids. The CDR3, as DNA: TGTGCCAGCAGCTTAGTAACAGTTGGTAGCAATGAGCAGTTCTTC. Protein sequence: CASSLVTVGSNEQFF.

The chain uses TRBV27 and TRBJ2-5; D may be TRBD2 (6 bases). Trimming cost V 3 bases and J 4 bases, with 18 bases left between them. Germline V gene sequence: CDR1 MNHEY, CDR2 SMNVEV (reference sequence). The CDR3 length is 16 residues. Here the CDR3 DNA reads TGTGCCAGCAGTTTCTCCAGGGCCACCGGGGGAGAGACCCAGTACTTC. Translating it yields CASSFSRATGGETQYF.

This rearrangement joins TRBV18 to TRBJ2-1; 7 nucleotides align to TRBD2. The ends lost 3 bases at V and 2 bases at J; junction bases unmatched: 1. From germline, CDR1 is KGHSH and CDR2 LQKENI. This CDR3 comprises 14 residues. For the CDR3, the DNA is TGTGCCAGCTCACCCAGCGGGACCTACAATGAGCAGTTCTTC. Translating gives CASSPSGTYNEQFF.

This clone was picked up many times. The chain recombines TRBV5-1 with TRBJ1-3; TRBD1 matches 7 bases. This CDR3 is 18 amino acids long. Trimming removed 5 bases from V and 0 bases from J; junction bases left unmatched: 14. Germline CDR1 SGHRS, CDR2 YFSETQ. CDR3 in DNA: TGCGCCAGCAGTGCGGCCCCAGGGGGAGAAGGCTCTGGAAACACCATATATTTT. It codes for CASSAAPGGEGSGNTIYF.

The V call is TRBV5-1, the J call TRBJ2-2, with D possibly being TRBD1 (5 bases). There are 15 residues in the CDR3. V was cut by 7 bases and J by 2 bases, with 15 bases left in between. The germline gives CDR1 SGHRS, CDR2 YFSETQ. CDR3 sequence: CASAQLRTNTGELFF. Written as DNA, the CDR3 is TGCGCCAGCGCCCAACTCCGGACAAACACCGGGGAGCTGTTTTTT.

V usage is TRBV6-5 and J usage is TRBJ2-3; no clear D. CDR3 size: 14 residues. V was trimmed by 8 bases and J by 6 bases, leaving 18 bases between them. CDR1 is MNHEY, CDR2 SVGAGI, per germline. The chain's CDR3 is CASRRAPETDTQYF. The CDR3 DNA follows: TGTGCCAGCCGACGGGCGCCCGAAACTGATACGCAGTATTTT.

The genes are TRBV27 and TRBJ2-2, with 7 bases matching TRBD2. CDR1 is MNHEY and CDR2 is SMNVEV in the germline V gene (reference sequence). V lost 8 bases, J lost 8 bases, and 20 bases stayed unmatched. The CDR3 length is 17 residues. CDR3 in amino acids: CASPPIPGGGPRGELFF. CDR3 sequence (DNA): TGTGCCAGCCCACCGATTCCCGGCGGGGGACCCAGGGGGGAGCTGTTTTTT.

V usage is TRBV6-4 and J usage is TRBJ1-3; D is ambiguous. V lost 10 bases, J lost 0 bases, and 22 bases lay in between. This CDR3 region has 17 residues. Germline CDR1 and CDR2: MRHNA and SNTAGT. CDR3 DNA: TGTGCCACCAACATTCCGTACAGATTCTCCTCTGGAAACACCATATATTTT. Protein product: CATNIPYRFSSGNTIYF.

A remark on this clone: Other DNA sequences from this sample encode an identical CDR3 as well. J is TRBJ1-5 and V is TRBV5-1; tentatively, D is TRBD1 (5 bases). The CDR3 covers 15 residues. CDR1 SGHRS and CDR2 YFSETQ come from the germline V gene. V was trimmed by 0 bases and J by 1 base, leaving 8 bases between them. The CDR3 DNA follows: TGCGCCAGCAGCTTGGACGGGGCGAGCAATCAGCCCCAGCATTTT. This gives the protein CASSLDGASNQPQHF. The full variable domain, its missing parts supplied by reference TRBV5-1 and TRBJ1-5, is KAGVTQTPRYLIKTRGQQVTLSCSPISGHRSVSWYQQTPGQGLQFLFEYFSETQRNKGNFPGRFSGRQFSNSRSEMNVSTLELGDSALYLCASSLDGASNQPQHFGDGTRLSIL.

This clone was seen once. At one end the junction does not follow the germline gene, possibly because of a read error. The rearrangement uses TRBV25-1 and TRBJ2-1; 10 nucleotides align to TRBD2. The CDR3 runs 16 residues. CDR1 is MGHDK, CDR2 SYGVNS, per germline. For the CDR3, the DNA is TGTGCCAGCAGCGAATCTAGCGGGAGCGTTCCCAATGAGCAGTTCTTC. This codes for CASSESSGSVPNEQFF.

The chain is built from TRBV19 and TRBJ2-7, with no clear D. CDR3 length: 13 amino acids. Germline V lookup: CDR1 LNHDA, CDR2 SQIVND (reference sequence). Trimming removed 4 bases at V and 3 bases at J, with 10 bases between. Here the CDR3 DNA reads TGTGCCAGTAGTAAGGAAAACTTCTACGAGCAGTACTTC. Translating gives CASSKENFYEQYF.